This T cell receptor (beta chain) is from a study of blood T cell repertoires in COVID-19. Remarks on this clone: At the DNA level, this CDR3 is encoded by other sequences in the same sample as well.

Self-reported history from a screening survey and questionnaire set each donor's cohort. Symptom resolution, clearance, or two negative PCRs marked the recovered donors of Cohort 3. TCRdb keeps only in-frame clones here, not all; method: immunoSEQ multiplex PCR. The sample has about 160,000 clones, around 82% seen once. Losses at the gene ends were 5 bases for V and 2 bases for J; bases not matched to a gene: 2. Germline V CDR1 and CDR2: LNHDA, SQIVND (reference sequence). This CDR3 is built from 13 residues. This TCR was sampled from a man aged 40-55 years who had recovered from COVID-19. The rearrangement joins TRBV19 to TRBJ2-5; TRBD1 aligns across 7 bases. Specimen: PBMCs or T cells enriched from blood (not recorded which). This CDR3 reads CASSRQGQETQYF. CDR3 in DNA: TGTGCCAGTAGTCGACAGGGACAAGAGACCCAGTACTTC.